A single sample is the source of the 24 T cell receptor beta chains below, sequenced in a study of cytomegalovirus exposure and HLA in healthy donors. Use of 60 Vbeta and 13 Jbeta primers characterized the PCR. Repertoires were generated with immunoSEQ multiplex PCR, while TCRdb's copy carries only in-frame clones and drops some. The table shows about 110,000 clones, with around 81% occurring only once. The specimen was PBMCs. Source of these receptors: a woman younger than 45 in good health and CMV-seronegative.

V is TRBV11-2 and J is TRBJ1-3, with D maybe TRBD1 (6 bases). V was cut by 5 bases and J by 0 bases, with 14 bases left in between. CDR3 length: 16 residues. The germline gives CDR1 SGHAT, CDR2 FQNNGV. The CDR3 loop reads CASSVTGSSSGNTIYF. DNA for the CDR3: TGTGCCAGCAGCGTCACAGGGTCTTCCTCTGGAAACACCATATATTTT. The whole variable domain, filled in from reference TRBV11-2 and TRBJ1-3, reads EAGVAQSPRYKIIEKRQSVAFWCNPISGHATLYWYQQILGQGPKLLIQFQNNGVVDDSQLPKDRFSAERLKGVDSTLKIQPAKLEDSAVYLCASSVTGSSSGNTIYFGEGSWLTVV.

The table lists this clone with a few counts. CDR3 bases: TGTGCCAGCAGCTTAAAGGGGTTCGGGGACAGTTATATGAACACTGAAGCTTTCTTT. It codes for CASSLKGFGDSYMNTEAFF. The chain is built from TRBV7-9 and TRBJ1-1; 7 bases are shared with TRBD1. V dropped 2 bases and J dropped 0; count of bases not matched to a gene: 15. Germline CDR1 is SEHNR and CDR2 is FQNEAQ (reference sequence). The length of the CDR3 is 19 residues.

The rearrangement joins TRBV18 to TRBJ2-3; D might be TRBD2 (7 bases). The germline V and J ends were trimmed by 6 bases and 3 bases, with 13 bases remaining between them. The CDR3 is 14 residues long. Germline CDR1 reads KGHSH; CDR2 reads LQKENI. The CDR3 DNA reads TGTGCCAGCTCTCGAAGCGGGACAACAGATACGCAGTATTTT. Translation gives CASSRSGTTDTQYF.

The chain is built from TRBV7-9 and TRBJ1-5, with D possibly matching TRBD1 (5 bases). Germline V lookup: CDR1 SEHNR, CDR2 FQNEAQ (reference sequence). V dropped 2 bases and J dropped 7 bases, with 12 bases sitting between them. CDR3 length: 14 residues. The CDR3 region is CASSLSGGGQPQHF. Here the CDR3 DNA reads TGTGCCAGCAGCTTATCAGGCGGGGGGCAGCCCCAGCATTTT. Full variable domain (missing parts from reference TRBV7-9 and TRBJ1-5): DTGVSQNPRHKITKRGQNVTFRCDPISEHNRLYWYRQTLGQGPEFLTYFQNEAQLEKSRLLSDRFSAERPKGSFSTLEIQRTEQGDSAMYLCASSLSGGGQPQHFGDGTRLSIL.

The CDR3 protein is CASSRPGRASYNEQFF. CDR3 DNA sequence: TGCGCCAGCAGCCGACCCGGGAGGGCCTCCTACAATGAGCAGTTCTTC. V gene TRBV4-1 combines with J gene TRBJ2-1, with 8 bases that match TRBD2. With V trimmed by 4 bases and J by 0 bases, 5 bases remained unmatched. The CDR3 sequence is 16 residues long. Germline CDR1 MGHRA, CDR2 YSYEKL.

The chain has TRBV11-3 and TRBJ2-1; 8 positions agree with TRBD2. The CDR3 covers 17 residues. Trimming at V came to 5 bases and at J to 9 bases, leaving 18 bases not matched to a gene. The germline V gene encodes CDR1 SGHNT and CDR2 YENEEA. This chain's CDR3 is CASSPETGGTGGGEQFF. The DNA for the CDR3 is TGTGCCAGCAGCCCTGAAACAGGAGGCACGGGAGGGGGTGAGCAGTTCTTC.

V and J are TRBV6-6 and TRBJ1-5, with 7 bases aligning to TRBD1. This CDR3 has 14 amino acids. V was pared by 7 bases and J by 7 bases, with 10 bases of the junction left unmatched. The germline V gene has CDR1 MNHNY and CDR2 SVGAGI (reference sequence). The CDR3 is CASKQGRSGQPQHF. Here the CDR3 DNA reads TGTGCCAGCAAACAGGGGCGTTCAGGACAGCCCCAGCATTTT.

The chain uses TRBV6-1 and TRBJ1-6; unclear D gene. The length of the CDR3 is 15 residues. Trimming left V 2 bases short and J 9 bases short, with 14 bases between. Germline lookup yields CDR1 MNHNS and CDR2 SASEGT. CDR3 loop: CASSEISSVGSPLHF. The DNA of the CDR3 is TGTGCCAGCAGTGAAATCTCCTCCGTCGGTTCACCCCTCCACTTT.

The chain joins TRBV7-9 to TRBJ2-1; no definite D call. Trimming pared 5 bases from V and 9 bases from J, leaving 8 bases between. Germline V gives CDR1 SEHNR, CDR2 FQNEAQ (reference sequence). The length of the CDR3 is 11 residues. DNA for the CDR3: TGTGCCAGCAGCCTCGCAGTTGAGCAGTTCTTC. It yields the protein CASSLAVEQFF.

V usage is TRBV20-1 and J usage is TRBJ2-5; 7 bases line up with TRBD1. The CDR3 contains 11 residues. V trimming: 6 bases; J trimming: 5 bases; junction bases outside the gene matches: 3. The germline V gene encodes CDR1 DFQATT and CDR2 SNEGSKA (reference sequence). CDR3 residues: CSAARGETQYF. Here the CDR3 DNA reads TGCAGTGCCGCCAGGGGGGAGACCCAGTACTTC.

The chain combines TRBV7-2 with TRBJ2-3; 9 bases agree with TRBD2. The CDR3 is 17 amino acids. V lost 1 base to trimming and J lost 1 base; unmatched junction nucleotides: 6. Germline loops: CDR1 SGHTA, CDR2 FQGNSA. CDR3 amino acids: CASSLVGGRAGTDTQYF. DNA of the CDR3: TGTGCCAGCAGCTTAGTCGGCGGGAGGGCGGGCACAGATACGCAGTATTTT. Together with reference TRBV7-2 and TRBJ2-3, the CDR3 gives the full variable domain: GAGVSQSPSNKVTEKGKDVELRCDPISGHTALYWYRQSLGQGLEFLIYFQGNSAPDKSGLPSDRFSAERTGGSVSTLTIQRTQQEDSAVYLCASSLVGGRAGTDTQYFGPGTRLTVL.

The chain links TRBV28 to TRBJ1-6; possible D gene TRBD1, 6 bases. The germline gives CDR1 MDHEN, CDR2 SYDVKM. Between the trimmed V and J ends, which lost 6 bases and 10 bases, there was a span of 22 bases. The CDR3 runs to 16 residues. The CDR3, as DNA: TGTGCCAGCAGAAACCTAAACAGGGCGATTGAGTCACCCCTCCACTTT. Its protein product is CASRNLNRAIESPLHF.

The chain combines TRBV11-2 with TRBJ2-2; D may be TRBD2 (6 bases). The CDR3 contains 14 residues. Germline lookup yields CDR1 SGHAT and CDR2 FQNNGV. V lost 4 bases to trimming and J lost 7 bases, with 13 bases between them. The DNA for the CDR3 is TGTGCCAGCAGCTCCTCATGGGAGGTCGGGGAGCTGTTTTTT. As protein: CASSSSWEVGELFF.

The chain uses TRBV15 and TRBJ2-3; no clear D gene. This CDR3 contains 16 residues. Germline lookup yields CDR1 LNHNV and CDR2 YYDKDF (reference sequence). Trimming removed 0 bases at V and 7 bases at J, with 17 bases between. CDR3 DNA: TGTGCCACCAGCAGAGATTTAGGAGAGGCACGGAATACGCAGTATTTT. Translating it yields CATSRDLGEARNTQYF.

The chain links TRBV19 to TRBJ2-1; TRBD2 matches at 11 bases. With 7 bases clipped from V and 2 bases from J, the junction kept 4 bases outside the gene matches. Germline CDR1 LNHDA, CDR2 SQIVND (reference sequence). This CDR3 contains 15 residues. The CDR3 here is CASTLAGGPYNEQFF. The DNA for the CDR3 is TGTGCCAGTACCTTAGCGGGAGGGCCCTACAATGAGCAGTTCTTC.

The V gene is TRBV6-1, the J gene TRBJ2-7; 9 bases are a match to TRBD1. Looked up from germline, CDR1 is MNHNS and CDR2 is SASEGT. The J segment lost 6 bases and the V segment lost 0 bases, leaving 12 bases of the junction unmatched. The CDR3 length is 17 residues. The DNA of the CDR3 is TGTGCCAGCAGTGAAGCGGGGGACAGGGTAATAGGGGGCGAGCAGTACTTC. Translation gives CASSEAGDRVIGGEQYF.

This clone was seen a few times. The V and J genes are TRBV6-5 and TRBJ1-2; TRBD1 matches at 7 bases. J lost 8 bases, V lost 2 bases, and 8 bases had no gene match. CDR1 is MNHEY and CDR2 is SVGAGI in the germline V gene. The CDR3 has 14 amino acids. In nucleotides, the CDR3 is TGTGCCAGCAGTTACGCTGGGACAGCAGGCGGCTACACCTTC. Its protein product is CASSYAGTAGGYTF.

This chain joins TRBV5-1 and TRBJ2-1, with D tentatively TRBD1 (5 bases). The CDR3 spans 14 residues. Germline CDR1 reads SGHRS; CDR2 reads YFSETQ. V lost 4 bases to trimming and J lost 4 bases, with 12 bases between them. The CDR3 coding sequence is TGCGCCAGCAGCCCAAAAGGGGAATACAATGAGCAGTTCTTC. Its protein product is CASSPKGEYNEQFF.

The chain uses TRBV14 and TRBJ1-1; D perhaps matches TRBD1 (5 bases). The CDR3 totals 21 residues. Germline V gene lookup returns CDR1 SGHDN and CDR2 FVKESK. Deletions cut 1 base from V and 0 bases from J, with 27 bases between. For the CDR3, the DNA is TGTGCCAGCAGCCAAGGGATTCTGCGGGGAGGAGGTGGACAAGTGAACACTGAAGCTTTCTTT. This translates into CASSQGILRGGGGQVNTEAFF.

The CDR3 protein is CASSLAGQGDYGYTF. The DNA for the CDR3 is TGTGCCAGCAGTTTAGCGGGACAGGGGGACTATGGCTACACCTTC. V usage is TRBV28 and J usage is TRBJ1-2; 11 bases match TRBD1. CDR1 and CDR2 from the germline V gene are MDHEN and SYDVKM. V lost 2 bases to trimming and J lost 3 bases; unmatched junction nucleotides: 2. CDR3 size: 15 residues.

This clone was seen a handful of times. This rearrangement joins TRBV7-2 to TRBJ2-7, with D tentatively TRBD2 (6 bases). The ends were cut back, 5 bases at V and 2 bases at J, with 10 bases in the middle. Germline CDR1 is SGHTA and CDR2 is FQGNSA. This CDR3 has 13 amino acids. CDR3 coding DNA: TGTGCCAGCAGCCCCAGACTAGCCTACGAGCAGTACTTC. It specifies CASSPRLAYEQYF.

The chain has TRBV28 and TRBJ1-2; 9 nucleotides line up with TRBD1. Germline loops: CDR1 MDHEN, CDR2 SYDVKM. The CDR3 loop spans 13 amino acids. J gave up 8 bases and V 4 bases, and 5 bases lay outside the gene matches. The CDR3 reads CASSSRDRDGYTF. The CDR3 DNA is TGTGCCAGCAGTTCCCGGGACAGGGACGGCTACACCTTC.

The genes are TRBV9 and TRBJ2-7; 14 nucleotides match TRBD2. Looked up from germline, CDR1 is SGDLS and CDR2 is YYNGEE. J was trimmed by 4 bases and V by 3 bases; bases with no gene match: 9. This CDR3 has 17 residues. DNA for the CDR3: TGTGCCAGCAGCGGAGCCGGGACTAGCGGGAGCCTATACGAGCAGTACTTC. Amino acids: CASSGAGTSGSLYEQYF.

The rearrangement joins TRBV5-1 to TRBJ2-1; TRBD2 matches 7 bases. CDR3 length: 15 amino acids. Germline-derived CDR1 and CDR2 are SGHRS and YFSETQ. V lost 4 bases, J lost 9 bases, and 13 bases stayed unmatched. The CDR3 region has the DNA TGCGCCAGCAGCATCCGGGGTGCGGGAGACGGTGAGCAGTTCTTC. This codes for CASSIRGAGDGEQFF.